This T cell receptor (beta chain) derives from a study of shared clonotypes between healthy human individuals. In regard to this clone: The antigen is undetermined.

Study-wide results and caveats: Incompleteness in sorted-subset sequencing, despite large depth, was shown by rarefaction. Naive CD4 clonotypes were shared across a few donors at roughly 5.5%.

The method was immunoSEQ multiplex PCR; TCRdb's version includes in-frame clones alone and lacks a portion of them. The sample includes millions of clones, approximately 95% of them seen just once. CDR1 is MDHEN, CDR2 SYDVKM, per germline. CDR3 length: 15 residues. The ends lost 2 bases at V and 2 bases at J; junction bases unmatched: 5. The sample consisted of naive CD4+ T cells from PBMCs. Indicated subset: CD45RA+ positively selected. The chain couples TRBV28 to TRBJ2-5, with 7 bases matching TRBD2. The clonotype comes from a man between 18 and 29 years old in good health. Some clones in this sample may be carry-over from other donors' samples. This CDR3 reads CASSLVQAGQETQYF. In DNA, the CDR3 is TGTGCCAGCAGTTTAGTTCAAGCGGGACAAGAGACCCAGTACTTC.